This is a list of T cell receptor beta chains from one sample in a study of T cell repertoires in cytomegalovirus infection. TCRdb called the reads again in MiXCR, with one record for every CDR3 protein. Among around 440,000 distinct CDR3 sequences listed, 11% were seen once. Sequenced sample: PBMCs. Source of these receptors: a human donor in good health (CMV status not recorded). Some clones in this sample may be carry-over from other donors' samples. Both conserved end residues are part of each CDR3. The order of the fields is D gene, V gene, J gene, clone size, CDR3 DNA, CDR3 protein. D genes are given only for firm matches. Only some rows state a clone size, as once, few, many or a class for expanded clones.

>TRBD1|TRBV20-1|TRBJ1-1|many
TGCAGTGCTAGTCCAGGGGGCCTAGGGAACACTGAAGCTTTCTTT
CSASPGGLGNTEAFF
>TRBD1|TRBV19|TRBJ1-2|many
TGTGCCAGTAGTCCAGGACAGGGGGCGCGTCGGAGAGGTGGCTACACCTTC
CASSPGQGARRRGGYTF
>TRBD2|TRBV18|TRBJ2-1|many
TGTGCCAGCTCACCATGGGTTAGCGGGGGAAATGAGCAGTTCTTC
CASSPWVSGGNEQFF
>-|TRBV19|TRBJ2-7|-
TGTGCCAGTAGTCCCTCGGGACAAGTGCTCTACGAGCAGTACTTC
CASSPSGQVLYEQYF
>TRBD2|TRBV7-8|TRBJ2-1|many
TGTGCCAGCAGTTCCGGGACTAGCGGGCCCTACAATGAGCAGTTCTTC
CASSSGTSGPYNEQFF
>-|TRBV12-3/TRBV12-4|TRBJ1-5|many
TGTGCCAGCAGGACAGCTAACTTTAATCAGCCCCAGCATTTT
CASRTANFNQPQHF
>TRBD1|TRBV5-4|TRBJ2-7|few
TGTGCCAGCAGCTTAAGACAGGGTGGGTTCTCCGAGCAGTACTTC
CASSLRQGGFSEQYF
>-|TRBV7-8|TRBJ2-1|many
TGTGCCAGCAGCTTAGAGGGCGGCGTAGGCTACAATGAGCAGTTCTTC
CASSLEGGVGYNEQFF
>-|TRBV29-1|TRBJ1-5|few
TGCAGCGTTGGGAGCCGGGGTTTGCCCCAGCATTTT
CSVGSRGLPQHF
>TRBD1|TRBV6-6|TRBJ1-4|-
TGTGCCAGCAGAAACCTTCACCAGGGGGCAATTGCAACTAATGAAAAACTGTTTTTT
CASRNLHQGAIATNEKLFF
>TRBD2|TRBV28|TRBJ2-2|many
TGTGCCAGCAGTCACATAGCGGGAGGCTACACCGGGGAGCTGTTTTTT
CASSHIAGGYTGELFF
>-|TRBV6-1|TRBJ2-7|many
TGTGCCAGCCGCGGAGTTTCCTACGAGCAGTACTTC
CASRGVSYEQYF
>-|TRBV28|TRBJ1-2|many
TGTGCCAGCAAACTCCGGGGGGTTTTAACCTTC
CASKLRGVLTF
>-|TRBV11-3|TRBJ2-7|many
TGTGCCAGCAGCCCCCGTCACCCGCCCTACGAGCAGTACTTC
CASSPRHPPYEQYF
>-|TRBV7-2|TRBJ2-5|many
TGTGCCAGCAGCTTAGATACAGAAGAGACCCAGTACTTC
CASSLDTEETQYF
>-|TRBV5-4|TRBJ2-3|-
TGTGCCAGCAGCCCCGGGACTCTAGTGGGGGACACAGATACGCAGTATTTT
CASSPGTLVGDTDTQYF
>-|TRBV28|TRBJ2-3|many
TGTGCCAGCACGAAACACGGTCCTAGGTATTTT
CASTKHGPRYF
>TRBD2|TRBV7-8|TRBJ2-2|many
TGTGCCAGCAGCTGGGACAAGCTAGCGGGGGTGAACACCGGGGAGCTGTTTTTT
CASSWDKLAGVNTGELFF
>-|TRBV12-3/TRBV12-4|TRBJ2-3|-
TGTGCCAGCAGCACTGGTCTAGCGAGAGATACGCAGTATTTT
CASSTGLARDTQYF
>-|TRBV5-4|TRBJ1-4|many
TGTGCCAGCAGCTCAAGCCCCGGGACTCTTATGTTT
CASSSSPGTLMF
>-|TRBV12-3/TRBV12-4|TRBJ1-1|few
TGTGCCAGCAGCCTCCCCGGGACTGAAGCTTTCTTT
CASSLPGTEAFF
>-|TRBV28|TRBJ2-5|many
TGTGCCAGCAGACCGGGACCCCAAGAGACCCAGTACTTC
CASRPGPQETQYF
>-|TRBV2|TRBJ1-6|-
TGTGCCAGCAGAGGGAGGCGGTCACCCCTCCACTTT
CASRGRRSPLHF
>-|TRBV5-4|TRBJ1-2|many
TGTGCCAGCAGCGGGGGGCCAGGGGACCCCACTAACTATGGCTACACCTTC
CASSGGPGDPTNYGYTF
>-|TRBV7-9|TRBJ2-7|few
TGTGCCAGCAGCATTGGACTGGCCTACGAGCAGTACTTC
CASSIGLAYEQYF
>-|TRBV20-1|TRBJ1-1|many
TGCAGTGCTAGAGATCCCCGCACGGGGGGGGAGAACACTGAAGCTTTCTTT
CSARDPRTGGENTEAFF
>-|TRBV3-1|TRBJ2-3|-
TGTGCCAGCAGCCAAAGAGACCTCACAGATACGCAGTATTTT
CASSQRDLTDTQYF
>TRBD1|TRBV20-1|TRBJ2-7|-
TGCAGTGCTAATACGGGACAGACCCTAACCTACGAGCAGTACTTC
CSANTGQTLTYEQYF
>-|TRBV5-6|TRBJ1-2|many
TGTGCCAGCAAGGGGGACAACTGGGATGGCTACACCTTC
CASKGDNWDGYTF
>-|TRBV7-8|TRBJ2-7|many
TGTGCCAGCAGCTCGCCGGGACAAATATCCTACGAGCAGTACTTC
CASSSPGQISYEQYF
>-|TRBV6-2/TRBV6-3|TRBJ2-3|many
TGTGCCAGCAGTTACCCGAGGGGTAGCGCCCTCACAGATACGCAGTATTTT
CASSYPRGSALTDTQYF